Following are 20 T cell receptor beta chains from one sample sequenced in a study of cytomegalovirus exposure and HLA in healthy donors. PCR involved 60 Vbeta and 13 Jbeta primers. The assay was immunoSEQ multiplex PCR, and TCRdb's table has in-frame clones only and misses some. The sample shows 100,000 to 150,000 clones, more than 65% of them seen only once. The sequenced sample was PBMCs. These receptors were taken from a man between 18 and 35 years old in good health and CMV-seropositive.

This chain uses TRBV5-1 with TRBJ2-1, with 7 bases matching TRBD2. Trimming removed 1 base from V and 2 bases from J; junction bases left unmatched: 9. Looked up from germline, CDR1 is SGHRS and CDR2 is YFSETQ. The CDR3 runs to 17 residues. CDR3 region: CASSLMGPAGTYNEQFF. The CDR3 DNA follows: TGCGCCAGCAGCTTGATGGGCCCAGCGGGGACCTACAATGAGCAGTTCTTC.

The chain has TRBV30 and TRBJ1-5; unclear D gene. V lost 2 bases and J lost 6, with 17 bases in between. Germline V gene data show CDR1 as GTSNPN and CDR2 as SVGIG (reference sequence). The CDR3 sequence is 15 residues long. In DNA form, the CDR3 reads TGTGCCTGGAGTAGACGGGAGGGTCTTCGTCAGCCCCAGCATTTT. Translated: CAWSRREGLRQPQHF.

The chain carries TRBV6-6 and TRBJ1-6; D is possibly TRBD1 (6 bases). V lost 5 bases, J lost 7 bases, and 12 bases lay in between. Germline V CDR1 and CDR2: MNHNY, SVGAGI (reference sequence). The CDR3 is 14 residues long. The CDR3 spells CASSNGQRNSPLHF. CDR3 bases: TGTGCCAGCAGTAATGGACAGAGGAATTCACCCCTCCACTTT.

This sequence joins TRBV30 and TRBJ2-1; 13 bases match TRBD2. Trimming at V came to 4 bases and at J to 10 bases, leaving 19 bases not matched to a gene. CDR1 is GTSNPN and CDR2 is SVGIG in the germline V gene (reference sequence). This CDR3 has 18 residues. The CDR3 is CAWIPASGGLAGSEEQFF. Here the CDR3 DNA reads TGTGCCTGGATTCCCGCCTCCGGGGGACTAGCGGGATCGGAAGAGCAGTTCTTC.

CDR3 region: CASSSGAGNTIYF. CDR3 sequence (DNA): TGTGCCAGCAGCTCGGGTGCTGGAAACACCATATATTTT. The V gene is TRBV7-9, the J gene TRBJ1-3; no clear D. Between the trimmed V and J ends, which lost 4 bases and 2 bases, there was a span of 6 bases. The CDR3 totals 13 residues. Germline V lookup: CDR1 SEHNR, CDR2 FQNEAQ (reference sequence).

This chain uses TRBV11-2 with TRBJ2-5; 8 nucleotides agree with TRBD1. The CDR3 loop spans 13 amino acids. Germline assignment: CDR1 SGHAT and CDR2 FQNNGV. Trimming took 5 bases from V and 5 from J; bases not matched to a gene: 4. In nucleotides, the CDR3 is TGTGCCAGCAGCACTTGGACAGGGGAGACCCAGTACTTC. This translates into CASSTWTGETQYF.

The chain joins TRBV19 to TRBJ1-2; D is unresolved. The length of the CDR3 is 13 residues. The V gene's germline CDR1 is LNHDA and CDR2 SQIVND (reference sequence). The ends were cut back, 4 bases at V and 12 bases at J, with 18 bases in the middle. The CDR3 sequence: CASSRLEEAIHTF. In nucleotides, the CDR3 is TGTGCCAGTAGTAGACTAGAGGAGGCAATTCACACCTTC. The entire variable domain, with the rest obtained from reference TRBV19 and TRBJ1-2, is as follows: DGGITQSPKYLFRKEGQNVTLSCEQNLNHDAMYWYRQDPGQGLRLIYYSQIVNDFQKGDIAEGYSVSREKKESFPLTVTSAQKNPTAFYLCASSRLEEAIHTFGSGTRLTVV.

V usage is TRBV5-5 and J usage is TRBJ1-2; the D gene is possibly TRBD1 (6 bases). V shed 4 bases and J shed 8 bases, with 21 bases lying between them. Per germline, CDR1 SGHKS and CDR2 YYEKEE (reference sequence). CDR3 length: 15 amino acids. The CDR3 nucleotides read TGTGCCAGCAGCGTAACAACAGGGCCGAGCAGAGGCTACACCTTC. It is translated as CASSVTTGPSRGYTF.

The DNA of the CDR3 is TGTGCCAGCAGAACAGGGGGCTGGGTGGGGTATGGCTACACCTTC. The encoded protein is CASRTGGWVGYGYTF. The chain is built from TRBV6-5 and TRBJ1-2; TRBD1 aligns across 9 bases. This CDR3 spans 15 amino acids. V gave up 6 bases and J gave up 5 bases; unmatched junction bases: 10. Germline V gives CDR1 MNHEY, CDR2 SVGAGI.

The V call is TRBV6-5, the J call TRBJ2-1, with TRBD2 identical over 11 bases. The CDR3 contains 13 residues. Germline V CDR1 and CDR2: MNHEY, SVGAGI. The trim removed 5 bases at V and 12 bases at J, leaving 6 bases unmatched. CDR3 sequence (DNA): TGTGCCAGCAGTCCTCTAGCGGGGGGACCGCAGTTCTTC. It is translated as CASSPLAGGPQFF.

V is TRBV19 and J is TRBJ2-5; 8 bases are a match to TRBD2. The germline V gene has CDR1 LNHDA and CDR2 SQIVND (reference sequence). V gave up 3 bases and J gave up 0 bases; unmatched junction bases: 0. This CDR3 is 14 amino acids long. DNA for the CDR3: TGTGCCAGTAGTATGGGACTAGACCAAGAGACCCAGTACTTC. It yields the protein CASSMGLDQETQYF.

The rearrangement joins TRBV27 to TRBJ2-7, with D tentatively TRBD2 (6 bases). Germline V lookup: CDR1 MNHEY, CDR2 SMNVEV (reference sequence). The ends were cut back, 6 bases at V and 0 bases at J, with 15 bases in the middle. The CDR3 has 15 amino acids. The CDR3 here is CASSVNAGGSYEQYF. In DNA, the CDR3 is TGTGCCAGCAGCGTCAATGCCGGGGGCTCCTACGAGCAGTACTTC.

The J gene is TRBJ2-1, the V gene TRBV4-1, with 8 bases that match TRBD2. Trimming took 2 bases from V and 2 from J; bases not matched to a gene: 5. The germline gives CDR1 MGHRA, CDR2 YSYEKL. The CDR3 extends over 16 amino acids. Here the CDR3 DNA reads TGCGCCAGCAGCCAAATGGGCGGGGGGACCTACAATGAGCAGTTCTTC. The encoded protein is CASSQMGGGTYNEQFF.

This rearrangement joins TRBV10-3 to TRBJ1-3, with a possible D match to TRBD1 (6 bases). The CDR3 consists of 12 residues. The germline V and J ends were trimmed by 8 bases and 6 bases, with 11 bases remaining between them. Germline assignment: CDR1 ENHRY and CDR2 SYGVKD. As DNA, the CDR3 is TGTGCCATCCTGGGGGCTGAAAACACCATATATTTT. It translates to CAILGAENTIYF.

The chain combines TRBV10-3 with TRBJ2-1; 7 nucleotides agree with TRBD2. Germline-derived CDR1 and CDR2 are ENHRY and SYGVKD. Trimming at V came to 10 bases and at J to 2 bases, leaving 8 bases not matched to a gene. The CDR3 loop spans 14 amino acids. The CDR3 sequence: CATWSGVAYNEQFF. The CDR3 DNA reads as TGTGCCACCTGGAGCGGGGTTGCCTACAATGAGCAGTTCTTC.

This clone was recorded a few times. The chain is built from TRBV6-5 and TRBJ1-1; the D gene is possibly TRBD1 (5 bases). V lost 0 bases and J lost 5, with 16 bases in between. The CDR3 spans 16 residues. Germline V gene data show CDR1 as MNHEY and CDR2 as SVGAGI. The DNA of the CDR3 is TGTGCCAGCAGTTACTCCTCCTTGGGCAGGGCAACTGAAGCTTTCTTT. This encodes CASSYSSLGRATEAFF.

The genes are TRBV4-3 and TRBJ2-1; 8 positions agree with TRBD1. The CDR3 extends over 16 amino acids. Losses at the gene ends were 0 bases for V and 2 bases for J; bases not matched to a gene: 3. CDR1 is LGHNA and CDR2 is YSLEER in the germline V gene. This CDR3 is CASSQDPRGPYNEQFF. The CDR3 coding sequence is TGCGCCAGCAGCCAAGATCCCAGGGGGCCCTACAATGAGCAGTTCTTC.

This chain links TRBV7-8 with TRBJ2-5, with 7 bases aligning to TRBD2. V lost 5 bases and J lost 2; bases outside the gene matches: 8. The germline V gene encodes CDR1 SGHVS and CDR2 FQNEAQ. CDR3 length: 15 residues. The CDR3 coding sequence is TGTGCCAGCAGCCCCTACGGGGGACTACAAGAGACCCAGTACTTC. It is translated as CASSPYGGLQETQYF.

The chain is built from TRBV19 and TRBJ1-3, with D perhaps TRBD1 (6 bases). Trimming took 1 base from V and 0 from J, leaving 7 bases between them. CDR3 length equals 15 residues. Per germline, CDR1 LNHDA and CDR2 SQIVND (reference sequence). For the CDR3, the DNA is TGTGCCAGTAGTATAGGGACAGCCTCTGGAAACACCATATATTTT. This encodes CASSIGTASGNTIYF.

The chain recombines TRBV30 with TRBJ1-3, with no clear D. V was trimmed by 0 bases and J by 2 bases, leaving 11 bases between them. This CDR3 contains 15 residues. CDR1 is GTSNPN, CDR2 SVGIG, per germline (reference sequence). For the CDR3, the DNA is TGTGCCTGGAGTGTACGGGCCGGGACTGGAAACACCATATATTTT. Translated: CAWSVRAGTGNTIYF.